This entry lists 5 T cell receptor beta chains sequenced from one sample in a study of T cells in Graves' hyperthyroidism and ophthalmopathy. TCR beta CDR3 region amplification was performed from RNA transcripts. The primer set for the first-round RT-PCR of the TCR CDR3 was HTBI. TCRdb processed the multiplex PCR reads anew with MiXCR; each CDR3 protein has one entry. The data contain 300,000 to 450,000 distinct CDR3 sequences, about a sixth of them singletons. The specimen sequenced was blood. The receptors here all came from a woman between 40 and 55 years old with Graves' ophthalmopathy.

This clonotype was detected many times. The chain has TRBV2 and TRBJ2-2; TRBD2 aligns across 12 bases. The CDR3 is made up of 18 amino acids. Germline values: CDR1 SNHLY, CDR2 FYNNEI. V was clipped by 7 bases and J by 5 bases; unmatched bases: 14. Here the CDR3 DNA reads TGTGCCAGCACAACACTAGCGGGAGGACCCCTGGGGACCGGGGAGCTGTTTTTT. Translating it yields CASTTLAGGPLGTGELFF.

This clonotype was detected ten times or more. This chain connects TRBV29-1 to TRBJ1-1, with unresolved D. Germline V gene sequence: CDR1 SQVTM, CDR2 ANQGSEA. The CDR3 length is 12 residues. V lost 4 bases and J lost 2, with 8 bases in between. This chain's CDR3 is CSVVADNTEAFF. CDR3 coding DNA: TGCAGCGTTGTTGCCGACAACACTGAAGCTTTCTTT.

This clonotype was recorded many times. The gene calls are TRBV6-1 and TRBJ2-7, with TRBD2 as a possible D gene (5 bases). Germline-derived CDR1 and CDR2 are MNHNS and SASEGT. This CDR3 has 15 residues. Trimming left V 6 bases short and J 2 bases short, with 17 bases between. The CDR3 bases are TGTGCCAGCAGCTCCACCCAACGGGGTGCCTACGAGCAGTACTTC. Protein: CASSSTQRGAYEQYF.

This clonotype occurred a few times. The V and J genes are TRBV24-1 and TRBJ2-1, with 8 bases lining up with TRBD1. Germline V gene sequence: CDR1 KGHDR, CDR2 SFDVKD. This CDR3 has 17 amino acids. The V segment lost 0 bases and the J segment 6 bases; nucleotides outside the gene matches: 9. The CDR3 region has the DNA TGTGCCACCAGTGATTTGAACGGACAGGGATCCCCCAATGAGCAGTTCTTC. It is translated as CATSDLNGQGSPNEQFF.

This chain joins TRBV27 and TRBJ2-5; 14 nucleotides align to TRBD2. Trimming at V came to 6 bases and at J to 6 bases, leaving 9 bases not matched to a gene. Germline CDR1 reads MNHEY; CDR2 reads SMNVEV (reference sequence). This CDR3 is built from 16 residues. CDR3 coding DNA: TGTGCCAGCAGCCGCCGACTAGCGGGAGGGCCGAAGACCCAGTACTTC. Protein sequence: CASSRRLAGGPKTQYF.